This T cell receptor (beta chain) was recovered during a study of T cell responses to AZD1222 COVID-19 vaccine. A word on this clone: Its antigen is undetermined.

The CDR3 runs to 16 residues. V shed 2 bases and J shed 2 bases, with 11 bases lying between them. Germline CDR1 reads SGHDT; CDR2 reads YYEEEE. Findings and limits, study-wide: Seropositivity was recorded at baseline in only a handful of AZD1222 recipients. Donors were largely white British and mainly female; clonal diversity was possibly underestimated. Spike-specific TCR repertoires showed rising breadth and depth after two AZD1222 doses.

Data came from immunoSEQ multiplex PCR; TCRdb stores just in-frame clones and leaves some out. This sample has more than 95,000 clones, with 75% to 90% found just once. The receptor comes from an adult in good health. Source: peripheral blood, taken on day 0 of AZD1222 vaccination. V gene TRBV5-6 combines with J gene TRBJ1-6; D is uncertain. This chain's CDR3 is CASSLQGFPYNSPLHF. DNA of the CDR3: TGTGCCAGCAGCTTACAAGGGTTTCCCTATAATTCACCCCTCCACTTT.